The 13 T cell receptor beta chains below come from one sample, sequenced in a study of Ad26.COV2.S vaccination and SARS-CoV-2 variants. Treatment specified: roughly 18 received Ad26.COV2.S at low or high dose, single or two shots; about 5 received placebo; per-sample allocation not given. The samples were gathered on day 63 after the first injection of vaccine or placebo. TCRdb keeps only in-frame clones here, not all; method: immunoSEQ multiplex PCR. The table lists a few hundred thousand clones, 70% to 90% of them singletons. This specimen consisted of peripheral blood, obtained in a trial of Ad26.COV2.S vaccine versus placebo. The receptors come from a person aged 18-65 years who received the Ad26.COV2.S COVID-19 vaccine or a placebo.

The table lists this clone with a count of one. The J gene is TRBJ2-5, the V gene TRBV19; unclear D gene. Germline-derived CDR1 and CDR2 are LNHDA and SQIVND (reference sequence). This CDR3 has 13 residues. V was clipped by 5 bases and J by 3 bases, with 10 bases between them. CDR3 sequence: CASSAAAEETQYF. The CDR3 region has the DNA TGTGCCAGTAGTGCCGCCGCAGAAGAGACCCAGTACTTC.

V and J are TRBV2 and TRBJ1-2; D is uncertain. This CDR3 has 12 residues. Germline CDR1 is SNHLY and CDR2 is FYNNEI. V lost 9 bases and J lost 8, with 16 bases in between. The CDR3: CARDDRGAGYTF. CDR3 DNA sequence: TGTGCCAGGGACGACCGAGGCGCGGGCTACACCTTC.

The CDR3 DNA is TGCGCCAGCAGCCAAGATCTCCCAGGGTCGAGCGGGGAGCTGTTTTTT. Protein: CASSQDLPGSSGELFF. The chain employs TRBV4-3 and TRBJ2-2; perhaps TRBD1 as D (5 bases). Germline V gives CDR1 LGHNA, CDR2 YSLEER. CDR3 length: 16 amino acids. V shed 0 bases and J shed 7 bases, with 15 bases lying between them.

This rearrangement joins TRBV18 to TRBJ2-2, with TRBD2 identical over 7 bases. This CDR3 has 16 residues. The V gene's germline CDR1 is KGHSH and CDR2 LQKENI. Losses at the gene ends were 4 bases for V and 3 bases for J; bases not matched to a gene: 8. The CDR3 nucleotides are TGTGCCAGCTCACTCCTGGGAGGGGCGGACACCGGGGAGCTGTTTTTT. It specifies CASSLLGGADTGELFF.

This sequence joins TRBV16 and TRBJ1-5, with a possible D match to TRBD1 (6 bases). This CDR3 spans 15 amino acids. Trimming shortened V by 4 bases and J by 5 bases, and 15 bases separated the two germline ends. Germline V CDR1 and CDR2: KGHSY, FQNENV. The CDR3 DNA sequence: TGTGCCAGCAGCCCGGACAGATTTGGCGATCAGCCCCAGCATTTT. Protein product: CASSPDRFGDQPQHF.

V gene TRBV4-1 combines with J gene TRBJ1-1; D ambiguous. V was clipped by 4 bases and J by 1 base, with 13 bases between them. The V gene's germline CDR1 is MGHRA and CDR2 YSYEKL. The CDR3 length is 15 residues. CDR3 loop: CASSPYQLQNTEAFF. The CDR3 bases are TGCGCCAGCAGCCCCTATCAGCTACAGAACACTGAAGCTTTCTTT.

The CDR3 sequence: CASSQDPWTGEQYF. The CDR3 nucleotides read TGCGCCAGCAGCCAAGATCCGTGGACTGGAGAGCAGTACTTC. V usage is TRBV4-1 and J usage is TRBJ2-7; D may be TRBD2 (5 bases). Trimming cost V 0 bases and J 7 bases, with 13 bases left between them. The germline gives CDR1 MGHRA, CDR2 YSYEKL. The CDR3 sequence is 14 residues long.

The chain has TRBV9 and TRBJ1-3, with D unclear. V lost 0 bases to trimming and J lost 9 bases, with 19 bases between them. CDR3 length: 16 residues. Germline CDR1 is SGDLS and CDR2 is YYNGEE. The CDR3 reads CASSVERAWGFGTIYF. The CDR3 bases are TGTGCCAGCAGCGTAGAGAGGGCCTGGGGTTTCGGCACCATATATTTT.

The chain carries TRBV10-3 and TRBJ2-1; 7 bases map to TRBD1. Germline CDR1 ENHRY, CDR2 SYGVKD. V lost 4 bases, J lost 4 bases, and 7 bases stayed unmatched. The CDR3 runs 15 residues. CDR3 residues: CAISGETGIYNEQFF. The CDR3, as DNA: TGTGCCATCAGTGGGGAGACAGGGATATACAATGAGCAGTTCTTC.

The chain joins TRBV10-2 to TRBJ1-1; 8 positions agree with TRBD1. The germline gives CDR1 WSHSY, CDR2 SAAADI. The CDR3 is 15 amino acids. V was clipped by 6 bases and J by 4 bases; unmatched bases: 10. As DNA, the CDR3 is TGCGCCAGCAGGGATGGACAGGGAAAGAGCACTGAAGCTTTCTTT. Translating it yields CASRDGQGKSTEAFF.

The V and J genes are TRBV12-3 or TRBV12-4 and TRBJ2-4, with 10 nucleotides matching TRBD1. V lost 5 bases and J lost 14; bases outside the gene matches: 6. This CDR3 has 12 residues. CDR3 nucleotide sequence: TGTGCCAGCAGTGGGCCGGGGACAGGGGAGTACTTC. As protein: CASSGPGTGEYF.

The rearrangement uses TRBV6-6 and TRBJ1-5, with no clear D. The CDR3 runs 15 residues. Germline CDR1 is MNHNY and CDR2 is SVGAGI (reference sequence). V lost 4 bases and J lost 2, with 12 bases in between. The CDR3 sequence is CASSSGRLGNQPQHF. CDR3 sequence (DNA): TGTGCCAGCAGTTCTGGACGGCTGGGCAATCAGCCCCAGCATTTT.

This sequence joins TRBV20-1 and TRBJ2-5, with D unclear. Germline V lookup: CDR1 DFQATT, CDR2 SNEGSKA (reference sequence). V was trimmed by 5 bases and J by 5 bases, leaving 9 bases between them. The CDR3 contains 11 residues. The DNA of the CDR3 is TGCAGTGCTTCGACTCGTGAGACCCAGTACTTC. Its protein is CSASTRETQYF.